Each of the 10 T cell receptor beta chains below was sequenced from the same sample in a study of post-analysis software for immune sequencing data. Points from the study as a whole: Patients used four to six TRBV segments, including TRBV5-6, TRBV5-1 and TRBV20-1, more often than controls.

Unique molecular identifiers featured in each of the TCR beta cDNA libraries. TCRdb reanalysed the PCR reads using MiXCR and keeps one entry per CDR3 protein. The sample includes approximately 730,000 distinct CDR3 sequences, approximately 30% of them seen just once. Antigens for these TCRs are unknown. Material: blood. Receptor source: a girl between 5 and 17 years old with multiple sclerosis.

The chain uses TRBV7-2 and TRBJ2-7, with 9 bases fitting TRBD1. CDR1 and CDR2 (germline): SGHTA, FQGNSA. Trimming took 10 bases from V and 2 from J; bases not matched to a gene: 6. The CDR3 is 13 amino acids. The CDR3 nucleotides are TGTGCCACACGGACAGGGGAGCCCTACGAGCAGTACTTC. This gives the protein CATRTGEPYEQYF.

This clonotype has only a few counts. The chain is built from TRBV5-1 and TRBJ1-4; a possible D gene is TRBD1 (5 bases). CDR3 size: 18 residues. Germline V gives CDR1 SGHRS, CDR2 YFSETQ. Trimming removed 4 bases at V and 5 bases at J, with 24 bases between. CDR3 sequence (DNA): TGCGCCAGCAGCCAAGAACAAATACCGGGACCACCAAATGAAAAACTGTTTTTT. This gives the protein CASSQEQIPGPPNEKLFF. The whole variable domain, filled in from reference TRBV5-1 and TRBJ1-4, reads KAGVTQTPRYLIKTRGQQVTLSCSPISGHRSVSWYQQTPGQGLQFLFEYFSETQRNKGNFPGRFSGRQFSNSRSEMNVSTLELGDSALYLCASSQEQIPGPPNEKLFFGSGTQLSVL.

The V call is TRBV6-5, the J call TRBJ2-1; possibly TRBD2 for D (5 bases). This CDR3 has 14 amino acids. V was clipped by 4 bases and J by 7 bases, with 14 bases between them. Per germline, CDR1 MNHEY and CDR2 SVGAGI. The CDR3 region is CASSSVGLPNEQFF. The CDR3 nucleotides are TGTGCCAGCAGTTCTGTAGGACTTCCGAATGAGCAGTTCTTC.

This clonotype was seen more than once but under ten times. The V gene is TRBV27, the J gene TRBJ1-1; possible D gene TRBD1, 6 bases. The CDR3 is 13 amino acids. V was cut by 6 bases and J by 8 bases, with 16 bases left in between. Germline CDR1 MNHEY, CDR2 SMNVEV (reference sequence). In DNA, the CDR3 is TGTGCCAGCAGGTCAGGGTGGGGGCTAGAAGCTTTCTTT. Protein: CASRSGWGLEAFF.

This clonotype has just one count. This could be a read error, since a much larger clone is one nucleotide away. This CDR3 is missing its conserved last phenylalanine or tryptophan, likely due to a read error. V usage is TRBV7-2 and J usage is TRBJ2-5; possible D gene TRBD2, 7 bases. The CDR3 extends over 14 amino acids. CDR1 and CDR2 from the germline V gene are SGHTA and FQGNSA. Trimming stripped 5 bases from V and 5 bases from J, with 15 bases between. CDR3 region: CASSPRRGAETQYL. The CDR3 DNA reads as TGTGCCAGCAGCCCCCGTCGGGGGGCGGAGACCCAGTACCTC.

The chain couples TRBV19 to TRBJ1-2, with a tentative D call TRBD1 (6 bases). CDR3 size: 14 residues. Trimming removed 5 bases at V and 4 bases at J, with 14 bases between. The germline V gene encodes CDR1 LNHDA and CDR2 SQIVND (reference sequence). This CDR3 is CASSALDRIYGYTF. Written as DNA, the CDR3 is TGTGCCAGTAGTGCATTGGACAGAATCTATGGCTACACCTTC.

This clonotype was counted ten times or more. The rearrangement uses TRBV5-5 and TRBJ2-1, with a possible D match to TRBD2 (6 bases). V was trimmed by 2 bases and J by 8 bases, leaving 14 bases between them. This CDR3 comprises 14 residues. Per the germline V gene, CDR1 is SGHKS and CDR2 is YYEKEE (reference sequence). Written as DNA, the CDR3 is TGTGCCAGCAGCTTTTCCGGGAGACCCCATGAGCAGTTCTTC. It is translated as CASSFSGRPHEQFF.

Many counts were recorded for this clonotype. The chain has TRBV27 and TRBJ2-6, with 9 bases lining up with TRBD1. The V and J ends lost 5 bases and 0 bases, in that order; junction bases with no gene match: 5. The CDR3 consists of 17 residues. Germline lookup yields CDR1 MNHEY and CDR2 SMNVEV (reference sequence). The CDR3 nucleotides read TGTGCCAGCAGTGCCCGGACAGGGGTCTCTGGGGCCAACGTCCTGACTTTC. Translation gives CASSARTGVSGANVLTF.

This clonotype has only a few counts. The chain has TRBV9 and TRBJ2-5; TRBD1 matches 7 bases. J was trimmed by 7 bases and V by 4 bases; bases with no gene match: 16. Germline CDR1 reads SGDLS; CDR2 reads YYNGEE. The length of the CDR3 is 16 residues. The CDR3 DNA sequence: TGTGCCAGCAGCCACGGGACAGATATCGCGAAGGGGACCCAGTACTTC. Translation gives CASSHGTDIAKGTQYF.

This clonotype was counted between two and nine times. The chain uses TRBV3-1 and TRBJ2-1; 8 bases agree with TRBD2. The CDR3 has 17 amino acids. The germline CDR1 and CDR2 sequences are LGHDT and YNNKEL (reference sequence). V lost 1 base, J lost 8 bases, and 13 bases stayed unmatched. CDR3 loop: CASSQVSTGGGFDEQFF. CDR3 nucleotide sequence: TGTGCCAGCAGCCAAGTATCAACCGGGGGGGGTTTCGATGAGCAGTTCTTC.